Below, one T cell receptor (beta chain) is given with its context. The data belong to a study of blood T cell repertoires in COVID-19. Libraries were prepared by immunoSEQ multiplex PCR; TCRdb keeps only in-frame clonotypes and omits some of them. The sample lists 350,000 to 400,000 clones; approximately 91% were seen once. Those enrolled, adults aged roughly 18 to 95 years, came from about two dozen US areas. Germline-derived CDR1 and CDR2 are SGHNT and YYREEE (reference sequence). CDR3 size: 16 residues. V gave up 2 bases and J gave up 1 base, with 16 bases separating them. The rearrangement uses TRBV5-4 and TRBJ2-7, with D possibly matching TRBD1 (5 bases). The sequenced sample was PBMCs or T cells enriched from blood (not recorded which). The clonotype was recovered from a woman in her forties who had been exposed to COVID-19. CDR3 nucleotides: TGTGCCAGCAGCTTTACTACAGGTGGGGCATCCTACGAGCAGTACTTC. It translates to CASSFTTGGASYEQYF.